This T cell receptor (beta chain) emerged from a study of regulatory T cells in long-lasting Graves disease. Both iRepertoire HTBI primers and Arm-PCR of CDR3 regions were used to build the TCR beta libraries. TCRdb independently ran MiXCR on the multiplex PCR reads; one entry per CDR3 protein. The profile shows some 400,000 distinct CDR3 sequences, just under 15% of them singletons. This CDR3 contains 14 residues. The V gene lost 2 bases and the J gene lost 2 bases, with 6 bases spanning the gap. Germline V gene lookup returns CDR1 SGHAT and CDR2 FQNNGV. In its sample, this clonotype was seen many times. Its specificity is unknown. Study-level points and caveats: Under persistent disease, TRBV28, TRBJ1-2 and TRBJ2-5 were used preferentially.

Time point in this sample: newly diagnosed GD, antithyroid drugs for less than 3 months. PBMC RNA was the source of the TCR library. The same specimen was also included in a second study, on T cells in Graves' hyperthyroidism and ophthalmopathy. That study adds: The study based diagnoses on clinical symptoms, serum thyroxine and TRAb, thyroid ultrasound and orbital computed tomography.

This sequence joins TRBV11-2 and TRBJ1-4, with D maybe TRBD1 (6 bases). The sequenced sample was peripheral blood mononuclear cells (PBMCs), obtained at new diagnosis, from a patient treated with antithyroid drugs. The sequence was obtained from a woman aged 30 to 39 with Graves disease. CDR3 residues: CASSLQGTNEKLFF. CDR3 nucleotides: TGTGCCAGCAGCTTACAGGGGACTAATGAAAAACTGTTTTTT.